This entry lists 22 T cell receptor beta chains sequenced from one sample in a study of T cells in Graves' hyperthyroidism and ophthalmopathy. Amplification of TCR beta CDR3 regions was performed using RNA transcripts as template. When the TCR CDR3 underwent first-round RT-PCR, the HTBI primer set was used. From the multiplex PCR reads, TCRdb called clonotypes with MiXCR, one entry per CDR3 protein. This table holds roughly 500,000 distinct CDR3 sequences, around 43% found once. Sequencing used peripheral blood or thyroid tissue (not recorded which). The source is an adult woman with Graves' disease, either hyperthyroidism or ophthalmopathy (not recorded which).

Notes on this clonotype: Given a much more abundant clone one base away, this may be a read error. The rearrangement joins TRBV6-6 to TRBJ2-7; D perhaps matches TRBD2 (6 bases). Germline V gene lookup returns CDR1 MNHNY and CDR2 SVGAGI (reference sequence). The CDR3 is 13 residues long. The CDR3 loop reads CARSYLPSDEQYF. The CDR3 DNA reads as TGTGCCCGCAGTTACCTGCCTAGCGACGAGCAGTACTTC.

This clonotype was picked up one time. This chain joins TRBV29-1 and TRBJ2-5, with TRBD1 identical over 8 bases. Per germline, CDR1 SQVTM and CDR2 ANQGSEA. This CDR3 has 17 amino acids. The V segment lost 6 bases and the J segment 4 bases; nucleotides outside the gene matches: 19. The DNA of the CDR3 is TGCAGCGTCACTGGGAGACTCGGACAGGGTCTCCCAGAGACCCAGTACTTC. Amino acid sequence: CSVTGRLGQGLPETQYF.

This clonotype has ten or more counts. At one end, the junction sequence differs from germline, possibly due to a read error. CDR3 in DNA: TGTGCCAGCAGTTACAATAGCGATCAGCCCCAGCATTTT. This gives the protein CASSYNSDQPQHF. This rearrangement joins TRBV6-2 or TRBV6-3 to TRBJ1-5; no definite D call. Germline V gene sequence: CDR1 MNHEY, CDR2 SVGEGT. The CDR3 is 13 amino acids.

This clonotype was seen ten or more times. The chain has TRBV7-8 and TRBJ2-2; D remains unclear. Germline lookup yields CDR1 SGHVS and CDR2 FQNEAQ. V was pared by 2 bases and J by 6 bases, with 7 bases between. This CDR3 comprises 13 residues. The CDR3: CASSLLWAGELFF. The DNA for the CDR3 is TGTGCCAGCAGCTTATTGTGGGCCGGGGAGCTGTTTTTT.

The sample holds many counts of this clonotype. V and J are TRBV6-2 or TRBV6-3 and TRBJ1-5, with D hard to call. Deletions cut 2 bases from V and 6 bases from J, with 20 bases between. The CDR3 loop spans 17 amino acids. The germline CDR1 and CDR2 sequences are MNHEY and SVGEGT. The CDR3 DNA reads TGTGCCAGCAGTTACAACGCAATCGCAGGTCTAGGTCAGCCCCAGCATTTT. It yields the protein CASSYNAIAGLGQPQHF.

This sequence joins TRBV12-3 or TRBV12-4 and TRBJ2-1, with 12 bases that match TRBD1. V lost 4 bases and J lost 10; bases outside the gene matches: 8. This CDR3 is 15 amino acids long. The CDR3 loop reads CASSSSGQGAIEQFF. In DNA, the CDR3 is TGTGCCAGCAGTTCGTCGGGACAGGGGGCTATCGAGCAGTTCTTC.

The J gene is TRBJ1-5, the V gene TRBV15; TRBD1 might be the D (5 bases). V was clipped by 5 bases and J by 4 bases, with 12 bases between them. The CDR3 is 14 residues long. Germline values: CDR1 LNHNV, CDR2 YYDKDF (reference sequence). In DNA form, the CDR3 reads TGTGCCACCAGCGAGATCCGGGGGAATCAGCCCCAGCATTTT. Its translation: CATSEIRGNQPQHF.

This clonotype was counted only a few times. This rearrangement joins TRBV20-1 to TRBJ1-4; the D gene is possibly TRBD1 (6 bases). V lost 4 bases to trimming and J lost 7 bases, with 13 bases between them. There are 13 residues in the CDR3. Germline values: CDR1 DFQATT, CDR2 SNEGSKA (reference sequence). This chain's CDR3 is CSATRTASEKLFF. Written as DNA, the CDR3 is TGCAGTGCTACCAGGACAGCTTCTGAAAAACTGTTTTTT.

This clonotype was detected ten times or more. This chain links TRBV7-2 with TRBJ1-3; D is unclear. Deletions cut 5 bases from V and 0 bases from J, with 8 bases between. Germline CDR1 reads SGHTA; CDR2 reads FQGNSA. The CDR3 consists of 14 residues. CDR3 region: CASSVTLSGNTIYF. For the CDR3, the DNA is TGTGCCAGCAGCGTGACACTCTCTGGAAACACCATATATTTT.

The gene calls are TRBV29-1 and TRBJ2-6, with D possibly TRBD1 on 5 matching bases. Trimming took off 5 bases at V and 8 bases at J, with 13 bases between the two ends. Germline CDR1 SQVTM, CDR2 ANQGSEA. The length of the CDR3 is 13 residues. The DNA for the CDR3 is TGCAGCGTTTTCCAGGGAAATCCCAACGTCCTGACTTTC. This codes for CSVFQGNPNVLTF.

This clonotype was recorded a few times. This chain connects TRBV10-3 to TRBJ2-7; D is perhaps TRBD2 (6 bases). Trimming took 2 bases from V and 0 from J, leaving 8 bases between them. The CDR3 is 14 amino acids. Germline V gene lookup returns CDR1 ENHRY and CDR2 SYGVKD. The CDR3 here is CAISEGEVSYEQYF. The CDR3 DNA reads TGTGCCATCAGTGAGGGGGAGGTCTCCTACGAGCAGTACTTC.

This clonotype was counted once. V gene TRBV14 combines with J gene TRBJ1-1; D possibly corresponds to TRBD1 (6 bases). The V end lost 4 bases, the J end lost 0 bases, and 9 bases lay between the germline ends. CDR3 length: 14 amino acids. Germline V gene data show CDR1 as SGHDN and CDR2 as FVKESK. The CDR3 here is CASSPGHLNTEAFF. The CDR3 DNA follows: TGTGCCAGCAGCCCGGGACACTTGAACACTGAAGCTTTCTTT.

Ten or more counts support this clonotype. The chain carries TRBV5-4 and TRBJ2-2; no firm D call. CDR3 length: 14 residues. V gave up 5 bases and J gave up 4 bases, with 12 bases separating them. Germline V gene lookup returns CDR1 SGHNT and CDR2 YYREEE (reference sequence). The CDR3 region is CASSLYGSTGELFF. Here the CDR3 DNA reads TGTGCCAGCAGTCTATATGGGTCCACCGGGGAGCTGTTTTTT.

The chain recombines TRBV7-6 with TRBJ2-2, with no clear D. Between the trimmed V and J ends, which lost 10 bases and 1 base, there was a span of 16 bases. The CDR3 is 15 amino acids. Germline V gives CDR1 SGHVS, CDR2 FNYEAQ. The DNA of the CDR3 is TGTGCCACTTCCACCCTTTGGGGGAACACCGGGGAGCTGTTTTTT. Amino acids: CATSTLWGNTGELFF.

This clonotype was observed a few times. V usage is TRBV7-2 and J usage is TRBJ2-7, with TRBD1 matching 9 bases. CDR1 SGHTA and CDR2 FQGNSA come from the germline V gene. The trim removed 5 bases at V and 5 bases at J, leaving 16 bases unmatched. This CDR3 is built from 17 residues. The chain's CDR3 is CASSPPIGTGLRNEQYF. CDR3 coding DNA: TGTGCCAGCAGCCCACCGATCGGGACAGGGTTGAGGAACGAGCAGTACTTC.

This clonotype occurred a few times. The rearrangement uses TRBV4-1 and TRBJ2-6; D not certain. The length of the CDR3 is 15 residues. Trimming cost V 7 bases and J 2 bases, with 12 bases left between them. Germline V gene lookup returns CDR1 MGHRA and CDR2 YSYEKL. DNA of the CDR3: TGCGCCAGCACCCCAAGCTTGGCTGGGGCCAACGTCCTGACTTTC. Its translation: CASTPSLAGANVLTF.

In its sample, this clonotype was seen a few times. A junction boundary mismatches the germline segment, possibly from a read error. The chain employs TRBV7-9 and TRBJ1-2; TRBD1 might be the D (6 bases). This CDR3 has 13 residues. Per the germline V gene, CDR1 is SEHNR and CDR2 is FQNEAQ (reference sequence). This CDR3 reads CASSLGGAWGYTF. DNA for the CDR3: TGTGCCAGCAGTTTAGGGGGAGCATGGGGCTACACCTTC.

This clonotype occurred a few times. The chain has TRBV27 and TRBJ1-2; possibly TRBD1 for D (5 bases). Trimming stripped 3 bases from V and 4 bases from J, with 9 bases between. CDR1 MNHEY and CDR2 SMNVEV come from the germline V gene (reference sequence). The length of the CDR3 is 13 residues. DNA of the CDR3: TGTGCCAGCAGTTTTACAGGTTTCTATGGCTACACCTTC. Translation gives CASSFTGFYGYTF.

The rearrangement joins TRBV19 to TRBJ1-5, with 9 bases lining up with TRBD1. The V gene end was trimmed by 3 bases and the J gene end by 4 bases; junction bases not matched to a gene: 7. This CDR3 is 16 amino acids long. The germline gives CDR1 LNHDA, CDR2 SQIVND (reference sequence). CDR3 bases: TGTGCCAGTAGTATCTTTGGGACAGGGACGAATCAGCCCCAGCATTTT. Its translation: CASSIFGTGTNQPQHF. The full variable domain, completed using reference TRBV19 and TRBJ1-5, is DGGITQSPKYLFRKEGQNVTLSCEQNLNHDAMYWYRQDPGQGLRLIYYSQIVNDFQKGDIAEGYSVSREKKESFPLTVTSAQKNPTAFYLCASSIFGTGTNQPQHFGDGTRLSIL.

This clonotype was seen more than once but under ten times. This chain links TRBV19 with TRBJ1-6; D may be TRBD1 (6 bases). The CDR3 is made up of 15 amino acids. The V gene's germline CDR1 is LNHDA and CDR2 SQIVND (reference sequence). Trimming took 9 bases from V and 5 from J, leaving 17 bases between them. CDR3 sequence reads: CASRFAAGDNSPLHF. The CDR3 nucleotides are TGTGCCAGCCGATTTGCAGCAGGGGATAATTCACCCCTCCACTTT.

This sequence joins TRBV4-1 and TRBJ1-5, with 7 bases that match TRBD1. The CDR3 length is 14 residues. Germline CDR1 is MGHRA and CDR2 is YSYEKL. V lost 2 bases and J lost 7; bases outside the gene matches: 5. CDR3 nucleotide sequence: TGCGCCAGCAGCCAACGCGACAGGGCCCAGCCCCAGCATTTT. Its protein product is CASSQRDRAQPQHF.

This clonotype has at least ten counts. The V and J genes are TRBV5-5 and TRBJ2-5; tentative D call: TRBD1 (5 bases). CDR3 length: 15 residues. Per germline, CDR1 SGHKS and CDR2 YYEKEE (reference sequence). V lost 0 bases to trimming and J lost 4 bases, with 13 bases between them. The CDR3 coding sequence is TGTGCCAGCAGCTTGGGGTCAGGGATGGGAGAGACCCAGTACTTC. As protein: CASSLGSGMGETQYF.